The T cell receptor (beta chain) under discussion was sequenced for a study of cytomegalovirus exposure and HLA in healthy donors. PCR used 60 Vbeta primers and 13 Jbeta primers. Repertoires were generated with immunoSEQ multiplex PCR, while TCRdb's copy carries only in-frame clones and drops some. The sample includes 95,000 to 150,000 clones, approximately 80% of them seen just once. This clone was detected only once. This cohort consisted of healthy bone marrow donors. This CDR3 has 17 amino acids. Germline V gene sequence: CDR1 SGHNT, CDR2 YENEEA. The V and J ends lost 4 bases and 0 bases, in that order; junction bases with no gene match: 10.

This chain links TRBV11-3 with TRBJ1-2; 8 positions agree with TRBD1. Sequenced sample: PBMCs. This sequence originates from a human donor in good health. This chain's CDR3 is CASSSWTGHLANYGYTF. CDR3 DNA sequence: TGTGCCAGCAGCTCCTGGACAGGGCACTTAGCTAACTATGGCTACACCTTC.